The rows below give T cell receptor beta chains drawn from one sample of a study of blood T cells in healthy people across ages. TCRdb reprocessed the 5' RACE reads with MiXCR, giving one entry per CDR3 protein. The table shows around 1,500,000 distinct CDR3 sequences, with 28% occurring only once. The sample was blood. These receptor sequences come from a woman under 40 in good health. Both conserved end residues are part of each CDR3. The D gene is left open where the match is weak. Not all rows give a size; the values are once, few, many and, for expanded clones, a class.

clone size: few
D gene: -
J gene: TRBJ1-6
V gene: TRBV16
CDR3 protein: CASSPASGVGSPLHF
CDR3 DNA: TGTGCCAGCAGCCCGGCTTCCGGGGTCGGTTCACCCCTCCACTTT

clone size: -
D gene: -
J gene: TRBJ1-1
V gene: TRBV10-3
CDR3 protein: CAISEGSRNTEAFF
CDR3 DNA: TGTGCCATCAGTGAGGGGAGTCGGAACACTGAAGCTTTCTTT

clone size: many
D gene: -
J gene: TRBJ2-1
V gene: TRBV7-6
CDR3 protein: CASTRGGGRGNEQFF
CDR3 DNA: TGTGCCAGCACCCGAGGGGGGGGCCGGGGGAATGAGCAGTTCTTC

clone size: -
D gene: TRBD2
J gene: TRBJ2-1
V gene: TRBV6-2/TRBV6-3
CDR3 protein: CASSGLAGQSSYNEQFF
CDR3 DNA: TGTGCCAGCAGTGGACTAGCGGGGCAGAGCTCCTACAATGAGCAGTTCTTC

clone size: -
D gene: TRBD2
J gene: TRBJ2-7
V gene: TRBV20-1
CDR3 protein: CSAVAGEYNEQYF
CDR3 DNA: TGCAGTGCCGTAGCGGGGGAGTACAATGAGCAGTACTTC

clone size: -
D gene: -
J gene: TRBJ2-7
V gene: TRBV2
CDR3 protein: CASTLVRTRDTLGYEQYF
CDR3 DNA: TGTGCCAGCACCCTTGTCCGTACCCGGGACACCCTTGGGTACGAGCAGTACTTC

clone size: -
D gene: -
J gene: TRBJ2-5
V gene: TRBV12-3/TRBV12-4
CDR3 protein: CASSFWERAIETQYF
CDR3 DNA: TGTGCCAGCAGTTTCTGGGAGCGCGCCATCGAGACCCAGTACTTC

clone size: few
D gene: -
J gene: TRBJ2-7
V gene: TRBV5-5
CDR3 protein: CASSPRGGLSYEQYF
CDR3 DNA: TGTGCCAGCAGCCCCAGGGGGGGACTGTCCTACGAGCAGTACTTC

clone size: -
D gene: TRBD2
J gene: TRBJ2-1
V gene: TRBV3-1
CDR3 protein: CASSLILRAGGYEQFF
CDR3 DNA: TGTGCCAGCAGCCTAATTCTACGGGCGGGAGGGTATGAGCAGTTCTTC

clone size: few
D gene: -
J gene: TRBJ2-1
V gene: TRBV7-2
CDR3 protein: CASSLSIVNEQFF
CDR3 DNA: TGTGCCAGCAGCTTATCCATTGTCAATGAGCAGTTCTTC

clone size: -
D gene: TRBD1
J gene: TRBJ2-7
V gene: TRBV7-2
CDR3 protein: CASSLVSTGSVYEQYF
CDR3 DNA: TGTGCCAGCAGCTTAGTCTCGACAGGGAGTGTCTACGAGCAGTACTTC

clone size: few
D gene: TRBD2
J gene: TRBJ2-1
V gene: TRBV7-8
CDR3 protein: CASSAGLAGINEQFF
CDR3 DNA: TGTGCCAGCAGCGCCGGACTAGCGGGAATCAATGAGCAGTTCTTC

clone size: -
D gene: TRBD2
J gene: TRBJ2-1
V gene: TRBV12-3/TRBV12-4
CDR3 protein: CASSGGLAASFEQFF
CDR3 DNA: TGTGCCAGCAGTGGCGGACTAGCGGCCTCTTTTGAGCAGTTCTTC

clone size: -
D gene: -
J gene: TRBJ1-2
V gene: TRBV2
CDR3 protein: CASSGALGVGYTF
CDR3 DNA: TGTGCCAGCAGTGGGGCCCTGGGGGTTGGCTACACCTTC

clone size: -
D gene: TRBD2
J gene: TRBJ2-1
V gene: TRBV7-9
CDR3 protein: CAGIKARAGALYNEQFF
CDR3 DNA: TGTGCCGGCATCAAAGCTCGAGCGGGGGCACTATACAATGAGCAGTTCTTC

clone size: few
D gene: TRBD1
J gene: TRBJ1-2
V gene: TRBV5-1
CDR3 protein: CASSSRTGIYGYTF
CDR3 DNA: TGCGCCAGCAGCTCACGGACAGGGATCTATGGCTACACCTTC

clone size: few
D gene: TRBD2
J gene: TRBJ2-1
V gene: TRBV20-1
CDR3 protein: CSARKRERGTYNEQFF
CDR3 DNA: TGCAGTGCTAGAAAGCGGGAGAGGGGCACCTACAATGAGCAGTTCTTC

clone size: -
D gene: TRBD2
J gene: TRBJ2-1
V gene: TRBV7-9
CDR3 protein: CASSLGTVTSGGYNEQFF
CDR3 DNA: TGTGCCAGCAGCTTGGGGACCGTGACTAGCGGGGGGTACAATGAGCAGTTCTTC

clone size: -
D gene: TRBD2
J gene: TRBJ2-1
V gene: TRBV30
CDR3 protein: CAWRSSGGDNEQFF
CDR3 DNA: TGTGCCTGGAGGTCTAGCGGGGGGGACAATGAGCAGTTCTTC

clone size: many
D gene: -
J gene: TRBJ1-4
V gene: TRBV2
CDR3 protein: CASSDREKLFF
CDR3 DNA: TGTGCCAGCAGTGACAGGGAAAAACTGTTTTTT

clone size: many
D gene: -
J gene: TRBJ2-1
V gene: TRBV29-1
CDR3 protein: CSVRDTYNEQFF
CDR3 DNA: TGCAGCGTTCGTGACACATACAATGAGCAGTTCTTC

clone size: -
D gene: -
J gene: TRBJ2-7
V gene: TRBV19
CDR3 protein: CASKVQRGSYEQYF
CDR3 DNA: TGTGCCAGTAAAGTCCAGAGGGGCTCCTACGAGCAGTACTTC

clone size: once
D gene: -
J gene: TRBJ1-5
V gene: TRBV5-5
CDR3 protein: CVSSLAPVNQPQHF
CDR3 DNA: TGTGTCAGCAGCTTGGCGCCAGTAAATCAGCCCCAGCATTTT

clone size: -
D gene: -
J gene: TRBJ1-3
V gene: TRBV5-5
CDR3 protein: CASSFEGFSYTIYF
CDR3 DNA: TGTGCCAGCAGCTTTGAAGGTTTCTCATACACCATATATTTT

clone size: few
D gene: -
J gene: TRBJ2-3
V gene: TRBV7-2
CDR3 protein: CASSSTGGPPPQYF
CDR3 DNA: TGTGCCAGCAGCTCGACGGGGGGCCCACCTCCGCAGTATTTT

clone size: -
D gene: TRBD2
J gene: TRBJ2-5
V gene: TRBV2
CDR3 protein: CASSEGFSGGQETQYF
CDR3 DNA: TGTGCCAGCAGTGAAGGTTTTAGCGGGGGCCAAGAGACCCAGTACTTC

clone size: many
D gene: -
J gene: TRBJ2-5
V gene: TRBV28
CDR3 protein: CASRGARGAQETQYF
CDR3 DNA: TGTGCCAGCAGAGGGGCCCGCGGGGCCCAAGAGACCCAGTACTTC